One sample yielded the 17 T cell receptor beta chains listed below, sequenced in a study of molecular identifiers for immune sequencing clone quantification. TCRdb analysed the PCR reads with MiXCR anew, one entry per CDR3 protein. This table holds around 460,000 distinct CDR3 sequences, over 20% found once. Sequenced sample: naive CD8+ T cells from blood, with Jurkat cell RNA spiked in. The subset: FACS-sorted CD8+CD4-CCR7+CD45RA+ naive T cells. The receptors were sampled from a human donor in good health. Some libraries in this study had Jurkat cell RNA spiked in.

This clonotype has at least ten counts. The gene calls are TRBV7-8 and TRBJ1-1; 8 bases align to TRBD1. The CDR3 loop spans 14 amino acids. With V trimmed by 3 bases and J by 3 bases, 3 bases remained unmatched. CDR1 is SGHVS and CDR2 is FQNEAQ in the germline V gene. CDR3 amino acids: CASSLGQEYTEAFF. CDR3 bases: TGTGCCAGCAGCTTGGGACAGGAGTACACTGAAGCTTTCTTT.

This clonotype was detected many times. The chain links TRBV30 to TRBJ2-5; 8 bases align to TRBD1. V gave up 1 base and J gave up 7 bases; unmatched junction bases: 2. The CDR3 loop spans 12 amino acids. Germline V gene sequence: CDR1 GTSNPN, CDR2 SVGIG (reference sequence). The CDR3 reads CAWSETGATQYF. CDR3 bases: TGTGCCTGGAGTGAGACAGGGGCGACCCAGTACTTC.

This clonotype was seen at least ten times. The genes are TRBV6-5 and TRBJ2-6; D is unresolved. Germline CDR1 is MNHEY and CDR2 is SVGAGI. The CDR3 consists of 12 residues. The germline V and J ends were trimmed by 9 bases and 1 base, with 4 bases remaining between them. CDR3 region: CASLSGANVLTF. The CDR3 DNA reads as TGTGCCAGTCTGTCTGGGGCCAACGTCCTGACTTTC.

This clonotype was recorded at least ten times. The chain carries TRBV10-3 and TRBJ1-4; 8 bases line up with TRBD1. Germline V gene data show CDR1 as ENHRY and CDR2 as SYGVKD. Trimming took 6 bases from V and 6 from J; bases not matched to a gene: 3. This CDR3 is 13 amino acids long. The CDR3: CAIRMTGDEKLFF. The CDR3 region has the DNA TGTGCCATCAGGATGACAGGGGATGAAAAACTGTTTTTT.

In its sample, this clonotype was seen many times. The chain recombines TRBV7-2 with TRBJ2-1; D may match TRBD1 or TRBD2 (6 bases each). Germline V gives CDR1 SGHTA, CDR2 FQGNSA. V was trimmed by 0 bases and J by 0 bases, leaving 15 bases between them. CDR3 length: 18 amino acids. The chain's CDR3 is CASSLALKGGSSYNEQFF. In DNA, the CDR3 is TGTGCCAGCAGCTTAGCGCTAAAGGGGGGAAGCTCCTACAATGAGCAGTTCTTC.

The gene calls are TRBV27 and TRBJ1-4; unclear D gene. Germline V lookup: CDR1 MNHEY, CDR2 SMNVEV (reference sequence). The V gene lost 4 bases and the J gene lost 10 bases, with 7 bases spanning the gap. This CDR3 region has 11 residues. This chain's CDR3 is CASSSSGKLFF. DNA for the CDR3: TGTGCCAGCAGTTCGAGCGGAAAACTGTTTTTT.

V gene TRBV27 combines with J gene TRBJ1-2; TRBD1 matches at 7 bases. Germline CDR1 and CDR2: MNHEY and SMNVEV (reference sequence). CDR3 size: 17 residues. Trimming removed 4 bases from V and 4 bases from J; junction bases left unmatched: 15. CDR3 DNA sequence: TGTGCCAGCAGTTCTTTTGATGTGACAGGGAAGTTCTATGGCTACACCTTC. It encodes CASSSFDVTGKFYGYTF.

The chain has TRBV7-8 and TRBJ2-7; 9 bases agree with TRBD1. CDR1 and CDR2 from the germline V gene are SGHVS and FQNEAQ. This CDR3 has 15 amino acids. V was pared by 3 bases and J by 2 bases, with 5 bases of the junction left unmatched. The CDR3 loop is CASSLPGTGPYEQYF. In DNA, the CDR3 is TGTGCCAGCAGCTTGCCCGGGACAGGGCCCTACGAGCAGTACTTC.

The chain recombines TRBV6-1 with TRBJ1-4; TRBD1 might be the D (6 bases). The V gene lost 6 bases and the J gene lost 5 bases, with 13 bases spanning the gap. Germline CDR1 MNHNS, CDR2 SASEGT. The CDR3 spans 14 residues. CDR3 amino acids: CASSKGGSNEKLFF. As DNA, the CDR3 is TGTGCCAGCAGCAAGGGGGGAAGCAATGAAAAACTGTTTTTT.

With regard to this clonotype: One base away lies a much larger clone, so this may be a sequencing read error. This sequence joins TRBV27 and TRBJ2-2, with D possibly being TRBD2 (5 bases). Germline V gene data show CDR1 as MNHEY and CDR2 as SMNVEV (reference sequence). The CDR3 loop spans 14 amino acids. For the CDR3, the DNA is TGTGCCAGCAGTTTGAGTCCGGTCACCGGGGAGCCGTTTTTT. Protein sequence: CASSLSPVTGEPFF.

This clonotype was seen at least ten times. V and J are TRBV20-1 and TRBJ1-1; perhaps TRBD1 as D (5 bases). CDR1 and CDR2 (germline): DFQATT, SNEGSKA (reference sequence). The CDR3 extends over 13 amino acids. The germline V and J ends were trimmed by 6 bases and 4 bases, with 15 bases remaining between them. CDR3 in amino acids: CSARPGRGTEAFF. The CDR3 bases are TGCAGTGCCAGACCAGGTAGGGGCACTGAAGCTTTCTTT.

This clonotype has at least ten counts. J is TRBJ1-3 and V is TRBV20-1; D call uncertain. V lost 0 bases and J lost 0, with 6 bases in between. The V gene's germline CDR1 is DFQATT and CDR2 SNEGSKA (reference sequence). There are 14 residues in the CDR3. CDR3 sequence reads: CSAREEDSGNTIYF. The CDR3 DNA follows: TGCAGTGCTAGAGAGGAAGACTCTGGAAACACCATATATTTT.

The table lists this clonotype with many counts. This rearrangement joins TRBV19 to TRBJ1-1, with 7 bases matching TRBD1. The germline V gene encodes CDR1 LNHDA and CDR2 SQIVND (reference sequence). V lost 3 bases to trimming and J lost 2 bases; unmatched junction nucleotides: 6. The CDR3 runs to 15 residues. The CDR3 DNA sequence: TGTGCCAGTAGTATCAGTGGAGGGGGCAACACTGAAGCTTTCTTT. As protein: CASSISGGGNTEAFF. The entire variable domain, with the rest obtained from reference TRBV19 and TRBJ1-1, is as follows: DGGITQSPKYLFRKEGQNVTLSCEQNLNHDAMYWYRQDPGQGLRLIYYSQIVNDFQKGDIAEGYSVSREKKESFPLTVTSAQKNPTAFYLCASSISGGGNTEAFFGQGTRLTVV.

This clonotype occurred many times. The CDR3 protein is CASSLSRGSAEAFF. CDR3 DNA sequence: TGCGCCAGCAGCCTAAGTAGGGGTAGCGCTGAAGCTTTCTTT. The chain carries TRBV4-3 and TRBJ1-1; D possibly corresponds to TRBD1 (5 bases). The CDR3 consists of 14 residues. Germline V CDR1 and CDR2: LGHNA, YSLEER. V was trimmed by 4 bases and J by 6 bases, leaving 15 bases between them.

This clonotype turned up a few times. The chain recombines TRBV9 with TRBJ2-3, with 9 bases that match TRBD2. Germline V lookup: CDR1 SGDLS, CDR2 YYNGEE. The ends lost 0 bases at V and 2 bases at J; junction bases unmatched: 4. CDR3 length: 16 residues. The CDR3 reads CASSVGAGGPTDTQYF. Written as DNA, the CDR3 is TGTGCCAGCAGCGTAGGGGCGGGGGGGCCCACAGATACGCAGTATTTT.

This clonotype came up many times. V usage is TRBV19 and J usage is TRBJ2-3, with unresolved D. The CDR3 totals 14 residues. CDR1 and CDR2 (germline): LNHDA, SQIVND (reference sequence). V gave up 3 bases and J gave up 2 bases, with 9 bases separating them. CDR3 protein: CASSISQDTDTQYF. The CDR3 DNA is TGTGCCAGTAGTATTTCCCAGGACACAGATACGCAGTATTTT.

This clonotype appeared many times. The chain employs TRBV7-8 and TRBJ2-3; 14 bases are a match to TRBD2. With 5 bases clipped from V and 4 bases from J, the junction kept 5 bases outside the gene matches. CDR1 is SGHVS and CDR2 is FQNEAQ in the germline V gene. The CDR3 spans 16 residues. The CDR3 DNA reads as TGTGCCAGCAGCCTCAGACTAGCGGGGGGGGCAGATACGCAGTATTTT. It codes for CASSLRLAGGADTQYF.